A selection of T cell receptor beta chains follows, all from one sample in a study of Ad26.COV2.S vaccination and SARS-CoV-2 variants. The method was immunoSEQ multiplex PCR; TCRdb's version includes in-frame clones alone and lacks a portion of them. The table includes 180,000 or so clones, roughly 89% detected once. This sample comprised peripheral blood, obtained after recovery from COVID-19. These TCRs come from a human donor who had recovered from COVID-19. CDR3s include the opening cysteine and the closing phenylalanine or tryptophan. D genes are given only for firm matches. The size of a clone is reported for some rows only, either as once, few or many, or as a class for expanded clones.

abundance | j_gene | d_gene | v_gene | CDR3aa | CDR3nt
- | TRBJ1-2 | - | TRBV29-1 | CSGGGGEDYGYTF | TGCAGCGGCGGGGGGGGCGAGGACTATGGCTACACCTTC
once | TRBJ2-1 | - | TRBV29-1 | CSVLLGGGEQFF | TGCAGCGTCCTCCTGGGTGGGGGGGAGCAGTTCTTC
- | TRBJ2-7 | - | TRBV5-1 | CASSPGSYEQYF | TGCGCCAGCAGCCCGGGATCCTACGAGCAGTACTTC
- | TRBJ1-1 | - | TRBV10-1 | CASSESLVSEAFF | TGCGCCAGCAGTGAGTCTCTCGTCTCGGAAGCTTTCTTT
- | TRBJ2-1 | - | TRBV13 | CASGGALYNEQFF | TGTGCCAGCGGGGGGGCTTTATACAATGAGCAGTTCTTC
- | TRBJ2-5 | - | TRBV28 | CASSFRDMGYETQYF | TGTGCCAGCAGCTTCCGGGACATGGGATACGAGACCCAGTACTTC
- | TRBJ2-3 | TRBD2 | TRBV28 | CAGRASGGLNTQYF | TGTGCCGGGAGGGCTAGCGGGGGGCTGAATACGCAGTATTTT
- | TRBJ2-5 | TRBD2 | TRBV5-4 | CASSLGASGSGETQYF | TGTGCCAGCAGCTTGGGGGCTAGCGGGAGTGGAGAGACCCAGTACTTC
- | TRBJ1-3 | TRBD1 | TRBV3-1/TRBV3-2 | CASSQYPGQGGTDTIYF | TGTGCCAGCAGCCAATACCCGGGACAGGGAGGCACGGACACCATATATTTT
- | TRBJ1-2 | TRBD1 | TRBV2 | CASMAPGTGNDGYTF | TGTGCCAGCATGGCCCCCGGGACAGGGAACGATGGCTACACCTTC
- | TRBJ2-2 | - | TRBV7-7 | CASSLWLTSNTGELFF | TGTGCTAGCAGCTTATGGCTGACCTCGAACACCGGGGAGCTGTTTTTT
- | TRBJ2-5 | - | TRBV16 | CASSPHQETQYF | TGTGCCAGCAGCCCCCATCAGGAGACCCAGTACTTC
- | TRBJ2-2 | - | TRBV4-2 | CASGGTVNTGELFF | TGTGCCAGCGGGGGGACCGTGAACACCGGGGAGCTGTTTTTT
- | TRBJ2-5 | TRBD2 | TRBV5-8 | CASSSRLAGGPGETQYF | TGTGCCAGCAGCTCCCGACTAGCGGGAGGGCCGGGGGAGACCCAGTACTTC
once | TRBJ1-1 | TRBD1 | TRBV28 | CASANRGPGTEAFF | TGTGCCAGCGCGAACAGGGGGCCGGGCACTGAAGCTTTCTTT
- | TRBJ1-2 | - | TRBV28 | CASSRQLTNYGYTF | TGTGCCAGCAGTAGGCAGCTTACTAACTATGGCTACACCTTC
- | TRBJ1-4 | - | TRBV5-5 | CASSLGATNEKLFF | TGTGCCAGCAGCTTAGGTGCAACTAATGAAAAACTGTTTTTT
- | TRBJ1-1 | - | TRBV2 | CASSSERGANTEAFF | TGTGCCAGCAGTTCCGAAAGGGGGGCGAACACTGAAGCTTTCTTT
- | TRBJ1-1 | TRBD1 | TRBV6-6 | CASADPSTGQNTEAFF | TGTGCCAGCGCAGACCCCTCGACAGGGCAGAACACTGAAGCTTTCTTT
- | TRBJ2-1 | - | TRBV6-2/TRBV6-3 | CASSFQGGEQFF | TGTGCCAGCAGTTTTCAGGGGGGTGAGCAGTTCTTC
- | TRBJ2-2 | - | TRBV11-1 | CASSLGQGTNTGELFF | TGTGCCAGCAGCTTAGGTCAGGGCACAAACACCGGGGAGCTGTTTTTT
few | TRBJ2-7 | - | TRBV15 | CATSPYRSRYEQYF | TGTGCCACCAGCCCTTACAGGTCCCGGTACGAGCAGTACTTC
- | TRBJ1-6 | - | TRBV28 | CASTTYHGGRGDSPLHF | TGTGCCAGCACCACTTACCACGGGGGCAGAGGGGATTCACCCCTCCACTTT
- | TRBJ1-1 | - | TRBV9 | CASSPSGVNTEAFF | TGTGCCAGCTCTCCATCAGGGGTGAACACTGAAGCTTTCTTT
- | TRBJ2-7 | TRBD1 | TRBV9 | CASSIGDRYEQYF | TGTGCCAGCAGCATAGGGGACAGATACGAGCAGTACTTC
once | TRBJ2-3 | TRBD1 | TRBV5-5 | CASSWDRGSWDTQYF | TGTGCCAGCAGCTGGGACAGGGGAAGTTGGGATACGCAGTATTTT
- | TRBJ1-6 | - | TRBV7-2 | CASSLGPRGNSPLHF | TGTGCCAGCAGCTTAGGGCCCAGAGGGAATTCACCCCTCCACTTT
- | TRBJ1-6 | - | TRBV21-1 | CASSKGSPLHF | TGTGCCAGCAGCAAGGGATCACCCCTCCACTTT
- | TRBJ1-5 | TRBD1 | TRBV7-8 | CASSLGQGFNQPQHF | TGTGCCAGCAGCTTAGGACAGGGTTTTAATCAGCCCCAGCATTTT
once | TRBJ1-1 | - | TRBV7-9 | CASSLSGPMNTEAFF | TGTGCCAGCAGCTTATCCGGACCGATGAACACTGAAGCTTTCTTT
- | TRBJ2-3 | - | TRBV7-7 | CASSLGQSTDTQYF | TGTGCCAGCAGCCTAGGACAGAGCACAGATACGCAGTATTTT
- | TRBJ2-5 | TRBD2 | TRBV7-2 | CASSGTSGGAGETQYF | TGTGCCAGCAGCGGGACTAGCGGGGGGGCTGGGGAGACCCAGTACTTC
- | TRBJ2-7 | - | TRBV7-9 | CASSLASGGAGEQYF | TGTGCCAGCAGCTTAGCGAGCGGAGGGGCAGGCGAGCAGTACTTC
- | TRBJ1-1 | - | TRBV5-1 | CASSLGRGMNTEAFF | TGCGCCAGCAGCCTGGGTCGGGGCATGAACACTGAAGCTTTCTTT
- | TRBJ1-2 | - | TRBV5-6 | CASSLARAFYDGYTF | TGTGCCAGCAGCTTGGCTCGGGCGTTTTACGATGGCTACACCTTC
- | TRBJ1-4 | - | TRBV4-1 | CASSHLTNEKLFF | TGCGCCAGCAGCCATCTGACGAATGAAAAACTGTTTTTT
- | TRBJ2-3 | TRBD2 | TRBV7-8 | CASSLAWASGRLTDTQYF | TGTGCCAGCAGCTTAGCGTGGGCTAGCGGGAGACTCACAGATACGCAGTATTTT
- | TRBJ1-2 | - | TRBV11-2 | CASSSIKGRTSKGYTF | TGTGCCAGCAGCTCGATTAAAGGACGTACCTCGAAAGGCTACACCTTC
- | TRBJ2-7 | - | TRBV5-1 | CASSFYGTSYEQYF | TGCGCCAGCAGCTTCTATGGAACCTCCTACGAGCAGTACTTC
- | TRBJ2-5 | TRBD2 | TRBV3-1/TRBV3-2 | CASSQDLAGREGEQETQYF | TGTGCCAGCAGCCAAGATTTAGCCGGGCGGGAGGGCGAGCAAGAGACCCAGTACTTC
once | TRBJ2-1 | - | TRBV7-3 | CASSFGPWGNEQFF | TGTGCCAGCAGCTTCGGGCCTTGGGGCAATGAGCAGTTCTTC
- | TRBJ1-4 | - | TRBV4-1 | CASSQQRAVGPNEKLFF | TGCGCCAGCAGCCAACAACGGGCAGTTGGGCCGAATGAAAAACTGTTTTTT
- | TRBJ2-4 | - | TRBV7-8 | CASSFPGVGDIQYF | TGTGCCAGCAGTTTTCCCGGAGTGGGGGACATTCAGTACTTC
- | TRBJ2-1 | - | TRBV7-3 | CASSLHPRSSQGEQFF | TGTGCCAGCAGCCTACATCCCCGGAGTAGCCAGGGTGAGCAGTTCTTC
- | TRBJ2-3 | TRBD1 | TRBV6-5 | CASKLGTGWSDTQYF | TGTGCCAGCAAGTTGGGGACAGGGTGGTCAGATACGCAGTATTTT